The subject of this entry is one T cell receptor beta chain. Germline V CDR1 and CDR2: SGHTA, FQGNSA. There are 16 residues in the CDR3. Trimming left V 3 bases short and J 4 bases short, with 15 bases between. This sample is part of a study of identical twins. TCRdb re-analysed the 5' RACE reads in MiXCR, keeping a single row per CDR3 protein. The table lists some 730,000 distinct CDR3 sequences, about 18% of them singletons. The same data also contributed to another study, on T cells expressing NK-cell markers.

The chain carries TRBV7-2 and TRBJ2-2; D is possibly TRBD1 (5 bases). This TCR was recovered from a woman younger than 35 in good health. Sequencing used PBMCs. The CDR3 region is CASSLMGRSSTGELFF. The DNA of the CDR3 is TGTGCCAGCAGCTTGATGGGGCGGTCGAGCACCGGGGAGCTGTTTTTT.